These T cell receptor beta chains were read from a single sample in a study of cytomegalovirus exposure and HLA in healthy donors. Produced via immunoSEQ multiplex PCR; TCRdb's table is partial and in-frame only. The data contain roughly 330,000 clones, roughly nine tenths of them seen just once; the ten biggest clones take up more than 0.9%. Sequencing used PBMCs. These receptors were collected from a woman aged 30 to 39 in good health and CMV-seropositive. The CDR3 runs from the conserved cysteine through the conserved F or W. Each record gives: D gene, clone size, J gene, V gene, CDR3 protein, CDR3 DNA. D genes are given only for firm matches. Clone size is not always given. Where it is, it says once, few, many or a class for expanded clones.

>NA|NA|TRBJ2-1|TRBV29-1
CSVERGEGGLGNEQFF
TGCAGCGTTGAACGGGGAGAAGGGGGACTCGGGAATGAGCAGTTCTTC
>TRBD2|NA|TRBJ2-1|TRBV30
CASLSGSSHNEQFF
TGTGCCTCCCTGAGCGGGAGTTCCCACAATGAGCAGTTCTTC
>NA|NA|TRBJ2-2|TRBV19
CASSPTGLITGELFF
TGTGCCAGTAGCCCCACTGGACTGATCACCGGGGAGCTGTTTTTT
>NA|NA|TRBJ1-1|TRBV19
CASSPWDKLSEAFF
TGTGCCAGTAGTCCTTGGGATAAGTTGAGTGAAGCTTTCTTT
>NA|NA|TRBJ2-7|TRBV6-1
CASKGPALVGGEQYF
TGTGCCAGCAAGGGGCCGGCCCTCGTGGGGGGCGAGCAGTACTTC
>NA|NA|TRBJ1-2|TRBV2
CASSEYTLNYGYTF
TGTGCCAGCAGTGAATACACCCTTAACTATGGCTACACCTTC
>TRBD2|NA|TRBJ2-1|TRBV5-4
CASSFTSGSDEQFF
TGTGCCAGCAGCTTTACTAGCGGGAGTGATGAGCAGTTCTTC
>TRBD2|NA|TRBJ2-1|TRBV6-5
CASSYSTSNNEQFF
TGTGCCAGCAGTTACTCGACTAGCAACAATGAGCAGTTCTTC
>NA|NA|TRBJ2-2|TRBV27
CASSFLNTGELFF
TGTGCCAGCAGTTTTCTCAACACCGGGGAGCTGTTTTTT
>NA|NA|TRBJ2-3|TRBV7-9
CASSVPDGEDTQYF
TGTGCCAGCAGCGTACCCGACGGTGAAGATACGCAGTATTTT
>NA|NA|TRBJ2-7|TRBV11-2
CASSSGSGRSYEQYF
TGTGCCAGCAGCTCCGGGTCGGGACGCTCCTACGAGCAGTACTTC
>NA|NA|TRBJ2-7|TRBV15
CATSRADRNAYEQYF
TGTGCCACCAGCAGAGCAGACAGGAACGCCTACGAGCAGTACTTC
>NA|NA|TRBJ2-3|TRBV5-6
CASSRGTSTYQGTDTQYF
TGTGCCAGCAGCCGAGGGACATCAACTTACCAGGGCACAGATACGCAGTATTTT
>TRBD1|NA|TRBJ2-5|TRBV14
CASSQRDRGPGETQYF
TGTGCCAGCAGCCAGAGGGACAGGGGGCCGGGTGAGACCCAGTACTTC
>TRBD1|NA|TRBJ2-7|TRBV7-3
CASSRQGGSSYEQYF
TGTGCCAGCAGCCGACAGGGGGGAAGCTCCTACGAGCAGTACTTC
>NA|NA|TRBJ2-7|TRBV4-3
CASSQDSQELSYEQYF
TGCGCCAGCAGCCAAGATTCGCAGGAACTCTCCTACGAGCAGTACTTC
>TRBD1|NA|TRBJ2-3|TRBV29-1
CSVGRTGLGSTQYF
TGCAGCGTCGGAAGGACAGGCTTAGGATCTACGCAGTATTTT
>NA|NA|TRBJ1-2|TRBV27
CASSWTSNYGYTF
TGTGCCAGCAGTTGGACATCTAACTATGGCTACACCTTC
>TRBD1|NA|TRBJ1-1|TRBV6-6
CASRGDRGNTEAFF
TGTGCCAGCAGGGGGGACAGGGGTAACACTGAAGCTTTCTTT
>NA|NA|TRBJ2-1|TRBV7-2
CASSLEGFGNNEQFF
TGTGCCAGCAGCTTAGAGGGATTTGGGAACAATGAGCAGTTCTTC
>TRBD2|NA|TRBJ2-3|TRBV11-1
CASSRAPGLAGSDTQYF
TGTGCCAGCAGTCGGGCCCCGGGACTAGCGGGATCAGATACGCAGTATTTT
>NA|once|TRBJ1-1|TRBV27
CASSLSPSSYTEAFF
TGTGCCAGCAGTTTGAGTCCCTCCTCGTACACTGAAGCTTTCTTT
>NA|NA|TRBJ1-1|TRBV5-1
CASSLGTMNTEAFF
TGCGCCAGCAGCTTGGGGACAATGAACACTGAAGCTTTCTTT
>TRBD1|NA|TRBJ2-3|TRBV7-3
CASSRDRYTDTQYF
TGTGCCAGCTCAAGGGACAGATACACAGATACGCAGTATTTT
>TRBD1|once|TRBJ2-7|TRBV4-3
CASSQDPGTDREQYF
TGCGCCAGCAGCCAAGATCCGGGGACAGATCGCGAGCAGTACTTC
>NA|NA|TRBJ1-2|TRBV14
CASSRRAYGYTF
TGTGCCAGCAGCCGAAGAGCCTATGGCTACACCTTC
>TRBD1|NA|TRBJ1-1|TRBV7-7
CASSFMVGGDRKPPGEAFF
TGTGCCAGCAGCTTCATGGTAGGGGGGGACAGGAAGCCGCCGGGTGAAGCTTTCTTT
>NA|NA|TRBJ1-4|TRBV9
CASSVGGSTNEKLFF
TGTGCCAGCAGCGTAGGGGGCTCAACTAATGAAAAACTGTTTTTT
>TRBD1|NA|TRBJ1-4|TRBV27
CASRLTGGNEKLFF
TGTGCCAGCAGATTAACAGGGGGGAATGAAAAACTGTTTTTT
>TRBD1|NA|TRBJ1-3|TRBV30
CAWSKPGQVSGNTIYF
TGTGCCTGGAGCAAGCCGGGACAGGTCTCTGGAAACACCATATATTTT
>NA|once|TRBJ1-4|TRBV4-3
CASSPSRTTNEKLFF
TGCGCCAGCAGCCCGAGCCGGACAACTAATGAAAAACTGTTTTTT